These 29 T cell receptor beta chains came from one sample sequenced in a study of cytomegalovirus exposure and HLA in healthy donors. 13 Jbeta primers and 60 Vbeta primers were used for the PCR. Clones were read by immunoSEQ multiplex PCR, and TCRdb kept only the in-frame ones, dropping some. Among roughly 150,000 clones listed, roughly 80% were seen once. Sequenced sample: PBMCs. The receptors stem from a man younger than 45 in good health and CMV-seronegative.

The chain couples TRBV11-3 to TRBJ2-3, with 7 bases that match TRBD1. J gave up 1 base and V 1 base, and 2 bases lay outside the gene matches. Germline CDR1 reads SGHNT; CDR2 reads YENEEA. The CDR3 length is 15 residues. The CDR3: CASSLAGTGTDTQYF. CDR3 nucleotide sequence: TGTGCCAGCAGCTTAGCGGGGACAGGCACAGATACGCAGTATTTT. The full variable domain, in which reference TRBV11-3 and TRBJ2-3 provide the parts outside the CDR3, is EAGVVQSPRYKIIEKKQPVAFWCNPISGHNTLYWYLQNLGQGPELLIRYENEEAVDDSQLPKDRFSAERLKGVDSTLKIQPAELGDSAVYLCASSLAGTGTDTQYFGPGTRLTVL.

The rearrangement uses TRBV27 and TRBJ2-1, with 10 bases matching TRBD2. V shed 3 bases and J 9 bases; nucleotides not matched to a gene: 14. This CDR3 is built from 17 residues. In germline, CDR1 is MNHEY, CDR2 SMNVEV (reference sequence). The CDR3 DNA follows: TGTGCCAGCAGTTTTAGCGGGAGGACCCGATTTTTGGGTGAGCAGTTCTTC. It codes for CASSFSGRTRFLGEQFF.

The chain carries TRBV21-1 and TRBJ2-3; the table assigns TRBD1, which was not confirmed against the DNA. TRBV21-1 corresponds to a pseudogene. CDR3 length: 16 residues. The CDR3: CASSKAVTGETDTQYF. The CDR3, as DNA: TGTGCCAGCAGCAAAGCCGTGACAGGAGAAACAGATACGCAGTATTTT.

V is TRBV29-1 and J is TRBJ1-2, with unresolved D. The V and J ends lost 2 bases and 1 base respectively, with 5 bases between them. The CDR3 consists of 12 residues. Germline V gives CDR1 SQVTM, CDR2 ANQGSEA. The CDR3 coding sequence is TGCAGCGTTGAACTGTATAACTATGGCTACACCTTC. Its protein product is CSVELYNYGYTF.

This clone was counted a few times. CDR3 nucleotide sequence: TGTGCCATCCTTGGTGGTAGCGGAAACACCGGGGAGCTGTTTTTT. Protein: CAILGGSGNTGELFF. The V and J genes are TRBV10-3 and TRBJ2-2; D perhaps matches TRBD2 (6 bases). The CDR3 length is 15 residues. Germline loops: CDR1 ENHRY, CDR2 SYGVKD. Trimming removed 8 bases from V and 2 bases from J, with 15 bases in between.

The J gene is TRBJ2-3, the V gene TRBV5-4, with a weak D call TRBD2 (5 bases). CDR3 length equals 16 residues. Trimming removed 1 base at V and 0 bases at J, with 12 bases between. The germline gives CDR1 SGHNT, CDR2 YYREEE (reference sequence). CDR3 region: CASSLLDSPSTDTQYF. In nucleotides, the CDR3 is TGTGCCAGCAGCTTGTTGGACTCTCCTAGCACAGATACGCAGTATTTT.

The chain couples TRBV25-1 to TRBJ1-3; 7 bases are shared with TRBD1. In germline, CDR1 is MGHDK, CDR2 SYGVNS. The CDR3 is 15 amino acids. V lost 2 bases, J lost 2 bases, and 3 bases stayed unmatched. As DNA, the CDR3 is TGTGCCAGCAGTGAACTAGGGGGCGCTGGAAACACCATATATTTT. Its translation is CASSELGGAGNTIYF.

V usage is TRBV19 and J usage is TRBJ1-3; a possible D gene is TRBD1 (5 bases). Germline CDR1 reads LNHDA; CDR2 reads SQIVND (reference sequence). V was shortened by 3 bases and J by 0 bases, with 9 bases between the two germline ends. The CDR3 consists of 15 residues. CDR3 region: CASSIPRDSGNTIYF. The CDR3 DNA reads TGTGCCAGTAGTATCCCCAGGGACTCTGGAAACACCATATATTTT.

The chain joins TRBV7-9 to TRBJ2-3; D not resolved. From germline, CDR1 is SEHNR and CDR2 FQNEAQ (reference sequence). V was pared by 6 bases and J by 0 bases, with 4 bases between. The CDR3 has 12 amino acids. The DNA for the CDR3 is TGTGCCAGCAGGACAAGCACAGATACGCAGTATTTT. Protein: CASRTSTDTQYF.

The chain employs TRBV5-1 and TRBJ1-2; D gene ambiguous. In germline, CDR1 is SGHRS, CDR2 YFSETQ. This CDR3 comprises 14 residues. The ends were cut back, 4 bases at V and 6 bases at J, with 16 bases in the middle. The CDR3 sequence: CASSVVEGRDGYTF. In nucleotides, the CDR3 is TGCGCCAGCAGCGTCGTCGAAGGGAGGGATGGCTACACCTTC.

The chain is built from TRBV6-1 and TRBJ1-2; weak D call: TRBD1 (6 bases). The V gene lost 4 bases and the J gene lost 4 bases, with 10 bases spanning the gap. CDR1 is MNHNS, CDR2 SASEGT, per germline. The CDR3 has 13 residues. Written as DNA, the CDR3 is TGTGCCAGCAGTGTCCCAGGGGTCTATGGCTACACCTTC. It is translated as CASSVPGVYGYTF.

This clone has only one observation. This chain uses TRBV5-4 with TRBJ1-2; no clear D. The CDR3 contains 13 residues. The ends were cut back, 4 bases at V and 8 bases at J, with 15 bases in the middle. In germline, CDR1 is SGHNT, CDR2 YYREEE (reference sequence). The CDR3 DNA is TGTGCCAGCAGCACAGCTCCCCCGATCGGCTACACCTTC. The encoded protein is CASSTAPPIGYTF.

The chain employs TRBV10-3 and TRBJ1-2; possibly TRBD1 for D (5 bases). This CDR3 comprises 13 residues. Between the trimmed V and J ends, which lost 0 bases and 4 bases, there was a span of 6 bases. Germline assignment: CDR1 ENHRY and CDR2 SYGVKD. The CDR3 DNA is TGTGCCATCAGTGAGTCGACAGTCTATGGCTACACCTTC. Protein product: CAISESTVYGYTF.

This sequence joins TRBV28 and TRBJ1-2; D uncertain. The germline V gene encodes CDR1 MDHEN and CDR2 SYDVKM. The CDR3 totals 14 residues. The V end lost 5 bases, the J end lost 4 bases, and 14 bases lay between the germline ends. The CDR3: CASSGDPRSYGYTF. CDR3 nucleotides: TGTGCCAGCAGTGGCGACCCGCGGAGCTATGGCTACACCTTC.

CDR3 residues: CASNVASNYGYTF. CDR3 nucleotides: TGTGCCAGCAACGTAGCCAGCAACTATGGCTACACCTTC. This chain joins TRBV18 and TRBJ1-2; D gene ambiguous. This CDR3 comprises 13 residues. Germline values: CDR1 KGHSH, CDR2 LQKENI. The ends were cut back, 8 bases at V and 2 bases at J, with 12 bases in the middle.

This rearrangement joins TRBV7-2 to TRBJ2-7; 7 bases fit TRBD2. Per germline, CDR1 SGHTA and CDR2 FQGNSA. CDR3 length equals 14 residues. Losses at the gene ends were 1 base for V and 6 bases for J; bases not matched to a gene: 6. This chain's CDR3 is CASSLVAGSSEQYF. CDR3 coding DNA: TGTGCCAGCAGCTTAGTAGCGGGCTCTAGCGAGCAGTACTTC.

The J gene is TRBJ2-1, the V gene TRBV9; 11 positions agree with TRBD2. J lost 4 bases, V lost 4 bases, and 4 bases had no gene match. The CDR3 covers 15 residues. CDR1 and CDR2 from the germline V gene are SGDLS and YYNGEE. Here the CDR3 reads CASSLTSGIYNEQFF. CDR3 nucleotide sequence: TGTGCCAGCAGCTTGACTAGCGGGATATACAATGAGCAGTTCTTC.

The chain joins TRBV7-2 to TRBJ2-3; weak D call: TRBD2 (6 bases). This CDR3 region has 13 residues. Germline assignment: CDR1 SGHTA and CDR2 FQGNSA. V lost 3 bases, J lost 4 bases, and 8 bases lay in between. The CDR3, as DNA: TGTGCCAGCAGCTTGGGACTCCCAGATACGCAGTATTTT. It codes for CASSLGLPDTQYF.

The genes are TRBV7-2 and TRBJ2-3; TRBD2 is a possible D gene (6 bases). Germline values: CDR1 SGHTA, CDR2 FQGNSA. V lost 0 bases, J lost 6 bases, and 10 bases lay in between. The CDR3 runs to 14 residues. DNA for the CDR3: TGTGCCAGCAGCTTAGCGCCGGGAGCGGATACGCAGTATTTT. Translated: CASSLAPGADTQYF.

J is TRBJ2-5 and V is TRBV7-8; 7 bases are shared with TRBD1. CDR1 is SGHVS, CDR2 FQNEAQ, per germline. V was pared by 1 base and J by 5 bases, with 4 bases of the junction left unmatched. The CDR3 is 14 residues long. CDR3 sequence (DNA): TGTGCCAGCAGCTTAGTCACAGGGGAGGAGACCCAGTACTTC. This sequence encodes CASSLVTGEETQYF.

The chain uses TRBV5-1 and TRBJ2-7; TRBD1 is a possible D gene (6 bases). The CDR3 covers 15 residues. V shed 0 bases and J shed 4 bases, with 14 bases lying between them. Germline CDR1 SGHRS, CDR2 YFSETQ. The CDR3 protein is CASSLAATGPYEQYF. CDR3 coding DNA: TGCGCCAGCAGCTTGGCAGCGACAGGCCCTTACGAGCAGTACTTC.

This chain connects TRBV7-6 to TRBJ2-7; 11 nucleotides agree with TRBD2. V shed 5 bases, J shed 3 bases, and the junction held 12 bases outside the gene matches. The CDR3 has 17 residues. The germline CDR1 and CDR2 sequences are SGHVS and FNYEAQ. The DNA for the CDR3 is TGTGCCAGCAGCCCTGTTGGAGGGACTAGCGGAATCTACGAGCAGTACTTC. Its protein product is CASSPVGGTSGIYEQYF.

Turning to this clone: This same CDR3 is encoded by further DNA sequences in the sample. V and J are TRBV29-1 and TRBJ2-7; 7 bases agree with TRBD1. This CDR3 is 11 amino acids long. In germline, CDR1 is SQVTM, CDR2 ANQGSEA. After removal of 5 bases from V and 6 bases from J, the junction contained 4 bases not matched to a gene. This chain's CDR3 is CSVTTGAEQYF. The DNA of the CDR3 is TGCAGCGTTACCACAGGGGCCGAGCAGTACTTC.

This chain links TRBV6-5 with TRBJ1-2, with 7 nucleotides matching TRBD1. Germline V gene sequence: CDR1 MNHEY, CDR2 SVGAGI. This CDR3 is 13 amino acids long. The junction had 7 bases not matched to a gene; V was cut back by 8 bases and J by 4 bases. Written as DNA, the CDR3 is TGTGCCAGCGCCAGGGGGACAGCCTATGGCTACACCTTC. Its translation is CASARGTAYGYTF.

The chain couples TRBV5-1 to TRBJ2-1, with TRBD2 matching 7 bases. Germline trimming cut 6 bases from V and 1 base from J; bases unmatched to any gene: 4. Germline V gene data show CDR1 as SGHRS and CDR2 as YFSETQ. This CDR3 contains 14 residues. CDR3 residues: CASTLGGSYNEQFF. The CDR3, as DNA: TGCGCCAGCACCCTCGGGGGGTCCTACAATGAGCAGTTCTTC.

This chain uses TRBV11-2 with TRBJ2-5; D gene ambiguous. V was cut by 5 bases and J by 4 bases, with 8 bases left in between. The germline V gene has CDR1 SGHAT and CDR2 FQNNGV. The CDR3 contains 12 residues. The CDR3 DNA sequence: TGTGCCAGCAGCCTCTCTATAGAGACCCAGTACTTC. It yields the protein CASSLSIETQYF.

V usage is TRBV13 and J usage is TRBJ2-4; 7 bases are shared with TRBD2. J lost 6 bases, V lost 5 bases, and 7 bases had no gene match. Germline V gives CDR1 PRHDT, CDR2 FYEKMQ (reference sequence). This CDR3 contains 14 residues. Written as DNA, the CDR3 is TGTGCCAGCAGCCGCGGGAGTTATCGAAACATTCAGTACTTC. The encoded protein is CASSRGSYRNIQYF.

V usage is TRBV5-1 and J usage is TRBJ2-1; the match to TRBD2 covers 10 bases. Germline V gene lookup returns CDR1 SGHRS and CDR2 YFSETQ. CDR3 length equals 15 residues. Germline trimming cut 3 bases from V and 7 bases from J; bases unmatched to any gene: 7. In nucleotides, the CDR3 is TGCGCCAGCAGCTCCGGACTAGCGGAGAATAATGAGCAGTTCTTC. It codes for CASSSGLAENNEQFF.

The chain combines TRBV30 with TRBJ1-1, with 8 bases matching TRBD1. This CDR3 contains 13 residues. The germline gives CDR1 GTSNPN, CDR2 SVGIG (reference sequence). The trim removed 3 bases at V and 5 bases at J, leaving 5 bases unmatched. The DNA of the CDR3 is TGTGCCTGGAGCAACCAGGGGGCTACTGAAGCTTTCTTT. It translates to CAWSNQGATEAFF.